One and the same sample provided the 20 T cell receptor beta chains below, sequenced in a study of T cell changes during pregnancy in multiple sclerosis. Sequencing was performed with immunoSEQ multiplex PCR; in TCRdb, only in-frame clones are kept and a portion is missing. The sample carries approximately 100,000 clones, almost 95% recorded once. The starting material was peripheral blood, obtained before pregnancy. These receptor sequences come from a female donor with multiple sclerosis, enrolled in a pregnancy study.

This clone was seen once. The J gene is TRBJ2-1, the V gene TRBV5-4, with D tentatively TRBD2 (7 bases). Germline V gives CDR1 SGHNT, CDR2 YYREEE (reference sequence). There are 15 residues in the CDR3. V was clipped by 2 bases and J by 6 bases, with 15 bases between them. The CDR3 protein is CASSLAGKGVNEQFF. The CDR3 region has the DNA TGTGCCAGCAGCTTAGCGGGAAAGGGGGTCAATGAGCAGTTCTTC.

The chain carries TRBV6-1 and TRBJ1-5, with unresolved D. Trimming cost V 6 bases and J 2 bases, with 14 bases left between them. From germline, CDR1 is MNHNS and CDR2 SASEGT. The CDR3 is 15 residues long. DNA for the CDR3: TGTGCCAGCAGCTATGACACGGGAGGCAATCAGCCCCAGCATTTT. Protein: CASSYDTGGNQPQHF.

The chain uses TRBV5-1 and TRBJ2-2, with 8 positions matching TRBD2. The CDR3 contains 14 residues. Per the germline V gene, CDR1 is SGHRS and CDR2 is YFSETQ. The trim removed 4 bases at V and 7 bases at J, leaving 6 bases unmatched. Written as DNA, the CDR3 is TGCGCCAGCAGCCCACCCGGGACTAGCGGGGAGCTGTTTTTT. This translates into CASSPPGTSGELFF.

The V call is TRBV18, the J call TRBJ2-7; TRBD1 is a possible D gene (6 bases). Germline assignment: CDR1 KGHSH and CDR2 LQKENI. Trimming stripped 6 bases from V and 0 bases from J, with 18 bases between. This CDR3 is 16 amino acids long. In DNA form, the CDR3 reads TGTGCCAGCTCGGGGTCGGGACAACTGAGCTCCTACGAGCAGTACTTC. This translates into CASSGSGQLSSYEQYF.

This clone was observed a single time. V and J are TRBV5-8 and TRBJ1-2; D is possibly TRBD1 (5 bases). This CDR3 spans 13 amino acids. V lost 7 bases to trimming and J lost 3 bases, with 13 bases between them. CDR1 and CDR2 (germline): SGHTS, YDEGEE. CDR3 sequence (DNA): TGTGCCAGCGACAGAAGAATCGACTATGGCTACACCTTC. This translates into CASDRRIDYGYTF.

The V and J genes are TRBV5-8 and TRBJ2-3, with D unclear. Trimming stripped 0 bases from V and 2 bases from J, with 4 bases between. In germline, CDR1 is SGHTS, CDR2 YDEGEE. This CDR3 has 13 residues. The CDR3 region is CASSLAVTDTQYF. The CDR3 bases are TGTGCCAGCAGCTTGGCAGTCACAGATACGCAGTATTTT.

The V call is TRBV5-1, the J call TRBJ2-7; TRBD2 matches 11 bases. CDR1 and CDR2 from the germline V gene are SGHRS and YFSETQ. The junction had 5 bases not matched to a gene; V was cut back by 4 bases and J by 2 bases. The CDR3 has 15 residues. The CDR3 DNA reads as TGCGCCAGCAGCGTCTCACTAGCGGGGGCCTACGAGCAGTACTTC. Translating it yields CASSVSLAGAYEQYF.

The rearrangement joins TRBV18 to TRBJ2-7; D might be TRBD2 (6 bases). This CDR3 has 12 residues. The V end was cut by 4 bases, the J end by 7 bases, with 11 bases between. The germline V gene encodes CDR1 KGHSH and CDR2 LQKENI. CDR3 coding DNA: TGTGCCAGCTCACAGTTGGGGGGAGAGCAGTACTTC. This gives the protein CASSQLGGEQYF.

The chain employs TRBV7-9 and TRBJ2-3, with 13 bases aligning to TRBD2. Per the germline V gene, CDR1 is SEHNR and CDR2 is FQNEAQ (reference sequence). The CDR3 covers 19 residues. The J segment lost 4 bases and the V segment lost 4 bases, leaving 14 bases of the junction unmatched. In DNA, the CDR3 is TGTGCCAGCAGCTCACCGGGACTAGCGGGATTCACCAGCTCAGATACGCAGTATTTT. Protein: CASSSPGLAGFTSSDTQYF.

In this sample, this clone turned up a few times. CDR3 loop: CAKTTSGPKNIQYF. The CDR3 DNA is TGTGCCAAGACCACTAGCGGGCCCAAAAACATTCAGTACTTC. V is TRBV19 and J is TRBJ2-4, with 9 positions matching TRBD2. The V and J ends lost 10 bases and 2 bases, in that order; junction bases with no gene match: 6. This CDR3 region has 14 residues. CDR1 LNHDA and CDR2 SQIVND come from the germline V gene (reference sequence).

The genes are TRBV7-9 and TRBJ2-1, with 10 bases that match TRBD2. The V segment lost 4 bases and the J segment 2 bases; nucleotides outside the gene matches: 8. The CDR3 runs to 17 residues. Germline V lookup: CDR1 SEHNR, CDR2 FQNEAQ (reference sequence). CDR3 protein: CASSWASGRAPYNEQFF. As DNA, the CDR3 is TGTGCCAGCAGCTGGGCTAGCGGGAGAGCGCCCTACAATGAGCAGTTCTTC.

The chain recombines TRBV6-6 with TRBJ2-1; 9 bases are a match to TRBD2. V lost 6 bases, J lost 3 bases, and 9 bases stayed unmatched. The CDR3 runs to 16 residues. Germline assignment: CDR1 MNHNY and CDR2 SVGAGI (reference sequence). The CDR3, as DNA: TGTGCCAGCAGCCCCGGACTAGCGAAAAACTACAATGAGCAGTTCTTC. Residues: CASSPGLAKNYNEQFF.

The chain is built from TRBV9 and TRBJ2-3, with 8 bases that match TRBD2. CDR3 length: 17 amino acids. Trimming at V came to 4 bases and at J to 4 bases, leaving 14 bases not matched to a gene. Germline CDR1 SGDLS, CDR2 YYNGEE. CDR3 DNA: TGTGCCAGCAGCCATCTTAAGCGGGAGTTGTACCCAGATACGCAGTATTTT. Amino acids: CASSHLKRELYPDTQYF.

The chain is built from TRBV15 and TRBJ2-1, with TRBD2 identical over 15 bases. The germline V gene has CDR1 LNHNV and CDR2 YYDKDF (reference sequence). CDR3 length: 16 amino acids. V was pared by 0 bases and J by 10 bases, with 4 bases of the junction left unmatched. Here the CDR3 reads CATSRDVGLAGGEQFF. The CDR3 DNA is TGTGCCACCAGCAGAGATGTGGGACTAGCGGGAGGCGAGCAGTTCTTC.

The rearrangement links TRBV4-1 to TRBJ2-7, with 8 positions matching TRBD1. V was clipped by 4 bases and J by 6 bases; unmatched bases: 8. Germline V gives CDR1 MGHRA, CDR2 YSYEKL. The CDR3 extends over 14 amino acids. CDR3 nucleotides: TGCGCCAGCAGCCTTGACAGGGGTCCTGGCGAGCAGTACTTC. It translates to CASSLDRGPGEQYF.

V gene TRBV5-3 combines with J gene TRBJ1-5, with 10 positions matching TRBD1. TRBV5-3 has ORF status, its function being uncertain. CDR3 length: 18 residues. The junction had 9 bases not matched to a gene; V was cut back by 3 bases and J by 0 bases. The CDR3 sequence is CARSWGDRGNYSNQPQHF. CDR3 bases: TGTGCCAGAAGCTGGGGGGACAGGGGAAATTATAGCAATCAGCCCCAGCATTTT.

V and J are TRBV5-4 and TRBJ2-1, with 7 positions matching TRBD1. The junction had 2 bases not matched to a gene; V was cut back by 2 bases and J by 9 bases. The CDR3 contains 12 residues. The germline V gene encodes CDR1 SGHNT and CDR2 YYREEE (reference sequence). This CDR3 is CASSLGDSEQFF. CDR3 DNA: TGTGCCAGCAGCTTAGGGGACAGTGAGCAGTTCTTC.

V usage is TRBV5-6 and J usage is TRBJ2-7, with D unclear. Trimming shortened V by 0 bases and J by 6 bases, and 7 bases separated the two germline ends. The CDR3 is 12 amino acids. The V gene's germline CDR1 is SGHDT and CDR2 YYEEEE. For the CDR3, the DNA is TGTGCCAGCAGCTTGGGACTTCGCGAGCAGTACTTC. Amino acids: CASSLGLREQYF.

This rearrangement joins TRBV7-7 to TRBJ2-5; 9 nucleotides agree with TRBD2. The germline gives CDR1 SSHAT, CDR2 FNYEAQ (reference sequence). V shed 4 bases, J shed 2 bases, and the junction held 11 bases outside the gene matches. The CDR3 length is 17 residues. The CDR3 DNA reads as TGTGCCAGCAGCTCTCGGGGTCTAGCGGGGAATCAAGAGACCCAGTACTTC. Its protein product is CASSSRGLAGNQETQYF. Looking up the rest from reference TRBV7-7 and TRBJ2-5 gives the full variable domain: GAGVSQSPRYKVTKRGQDVTLRCDPISSHATLYWYQQALGQGPEFLTYFNYEAQPDKSGLPSDRFSAERPEGSISTLTIQRTEQRDSAMYRCASSSRGLAGNQETQYFGPGTRLLVL.

CDR3 bases: TGCGCCAGCAGACCAGGGGGCACAAACACTGAAGCTTTCTTT. It is translated as CASRPGGTNTEAFF. The chain couples TRBV5-1 to TRBJ1-1, with TRBD1 matching over 8 bases. Germline values: CDR1 SGHRS, CDR2 YFSETQ. The CDR3 covers 14 residues. With 5 bases clipped from V and 2 bases from J, the junction kept 5 bases outside the gene matches.